This entry features one T cell receptor (beta chain) sequence. The target antigen is unknown. The sample belongs to a study of cytomegalovirus exposure and HLA in healthy donors. Findings and limits, study-wide: Most CMV-associated TCR beta chains were later found to appear HLA-restricted.

Nominally healthy donors provided the samples, though records likely missed some immune exposures. Primers for the PCR totalled 60 Vbeta and 13 Jbeta. TCRdb keeps only in-frame clones here, not all; method: immunoSEQ multiplex PCR. Of about 98,000 clones listed, about 81% are singletons. The CDR3 covers 12 residues. Germline-derived CDR1 and CDR2 are MNHEY and SVGAGI. V lost 6 bases, J lost 3 bases, and 9 bases lay in between. This sequence joins TRBV6-5 and TRBJ2-7; the D gene is possibly TRBD2 (6 bases). The source material was PBMCs. This sequence originates from a middle-aged man in good health and CMV-seronegative. The CDR3 is CASSPGGYEQYF. The CDR3 DNA is TGTGCCAGCAGCCCCGGGGGCTACGAGCAGTACTTC.